This entry lists 15 T cell receptor beta chains sequenced from one sample in a study of T-cell reconstitution after alpha-beta-depleted transplantation in children. This sample's TCRbeta library carried unique molecular identifier barcodes. TCRdb independently ran MiXCR on the PCR reads; one entry per CDR3 protein. The sample consists of around 250,000 distinct CDR3 sequences, about 26% of them appearing once. The source was PBMCs, collected before TCRalphabeta/CD19-depleted stem cell transplant. The receptor set was obtained from a girl aged 2-10 years with Fanconi anemia, due to receive a stem cell transplant.

Ten or more counts support this clonotype. The chain carries TRBV7-2 and TRBJ2-1; TRBD2 agrees at 10 bases. The CDR3 is 17 residues long. The germline CDR1 and CDR2 sequences are SGHTA and FQGNSA. V lost 1 base to trimming and J lost 2 bases; unmatched junction nucleotides: 5. DNA of the CDR3: TGTGCCAGCAGCTTAGTTCGGCTAGCGGGAGCCTACAATGAGCAGTTCTTC. Translated, it gives CASSLVRLAGAYNEQFF.

This clonotype showed up many times. The rearrangement links TRBV3-1 to TRBJ2-7; D ambiguous. The germline CDR1 and CDR2 sequences are LGHDT and YNNKEL (reference sequence). The germline V and J ends were trimmed by 1 base and 0 bases, with 13 bases remaining between them. There are 16 residues in the CDR3. CDR3 sequence reads: CASSQGLVGSSYEQYF. For the CDR3, the DNA is TGTGCCAGCAGCCAAGGGCTCGTTGGCAGCTCCTACGAGCAGTACTTC.

There are many counts of this clonotype. V gene TRBV28 combines with J gene TRBJ2-3, with 10 bases aligning to TRBD2. The CDR3 is made up of 15 amino acids. Per germline, CDR1 MDHEN and CDR2 SYDVKM. V lost 6 bases, J lost 1 base, and 4 bases stayed unmatched. CDR3: CASSYGTSGTDTQYF. In nucleotides, the CDR3 is TGTGCCAGCAGCTACGGGACTAGCGGCACAGATACGCAGTATTTT. Supplemented by reference TRBV28 and TRBJ2-3, the full variable domain reads DVKVTQSSRYLVKRTGEKVFLECVQDMDHENMFWYRQDPGLGLRLIYFSYDVKMKEKGDIPEGYSVSREKKERFSLILESASTNQTSMYLCASSYGTSGTDTQYFGPGTRLTVL.

The chain carries TRBV20-1 and TRBJ2-1; possible D gene TRBD1, 5 bases. CDR3 size: 16 residues. Germline V gene sequence: CDR1 DFQATT, CDR2 SNEGSKA (reference sequence). Trimming removed 0 bases from V and 0 bases from J, with 12 bases in between. CDR3 loop: CSARDLQESSYNEQFF. The CDR3, as DNA: TGCAGTGCTAGAGATCTACAGGAGAGCTCCTACAATGAGCAGTTCTTC.

The CDR3 loop reads CASSRGQLGAEGETQYF. Written as DNA, the CDR3 is TGTGCCAGCAGCCGTGGCCAATTGGGGGCGGAGGGGGAGACCCAGTACTTC. This sequence joins TRBV4-2 and TRBJ2-5; D is perhaps TRBD1 or TRBD2 (6 bases each). V shed 4 bases and J shed 5 bases, with 23 bases lying between them. Germline assignment: CDR1 LGHNA and CDR2 YNFKEQ. This CDR3 has 17 residues.

This clonotype has at least ten counts. V is TRBV27 and J is TRBJ2-7; 13 bases agree with TRBD2. The CDR3 sequence is 16 residues long. The trim removed 0 bases at V and 5 bases at J, leaving 4 bases unmatched. Germline CDR1 and CDR2: MNHEY and SMNVEV (reference sequence). This CDR3 is CASSLSPGLAGHEQYF. Written as DNA, the CDR3 is TGTGCCAGCAGTTTATCGCCGGGACTAGCGGGACACGAGCAGTACTTC.

The chain combines TRBV25-1 with TRBJ2-7, with 9 bases matching TRBD1. Germline V gene lookup returns CDR1 MGHDK and CDR2 SYGVNS. CDR3 size: 15 residues. The ends lost 2 bases at V and 6 bases at J; junction bases unmatched: 8. CDR3 sequence (DNA): TGTGCCAGCAGTGAAGCCGGGACAGGGTTCGCCGAGCAGTACTTC. It yields the protein CASSEAGTGFAEQYF.

This clonotype came up a few times. The J gene is TRBJ2-2, the V gene TRBV5-1; D is possibly TRBD1 (5 bases). Trimming shortened V by 2 bases and J by 3 bases, and 5 bases separated the two germline ends. This CDR3 is 13 amino acids long. The germline V gene encodes CDR1 SGHRS and CDR2 YFSETQ. Written as DNA, the CDR3 is TGCGCCAGCAGCTTACAGGACACCGGGGAGCTGTTTTTT. It specifies CASSLQDTGELFF. Full variable domain (rest looked up from reference TRBV5-1 and TRBJ2-2): KAGVTQTPRYLIKTRGQQVTLSCSPISGHRSVSWYQQTPGQGLQFLFEYFSETQRNKGNFPGRFSGRQFSNSRSEMNVSTLELGDSALYLCASSLQDTGELFFGEGSRLTVL.

This sequence joins TRBV12-3 or TRBV12-4 and TRBJ2-7; TRBD2 matches 8 bases. This CDR3 has 14 residues. V shed 6 bases, J shed 7 bases, and the junction held 11 bases outside the gene matches. CDR3 region: CASSPAGDQGEQYF. DNA for the CDR3: TGTGCCAGCAGCCCAGCGGGAGATCAAGGGGAGCAGTACTTC.

This clonotype has at least ten counts. The rearrangement joins TRBV12-3 or TRBV12-4 to TRBJ2-7; 10 bases match TRBD2. With V trimmed by 7 bases and J by 2 bases, 5 bases remained unmatched. The CDR3 runs to 14 residues. This chain's CDR3 is CASTLAGDAYEQYF. The CDR3 bases are TGTGCCAGCACCCTAGCGGGGGACGCCTACGAGCAGTACTTC.

The chain uses TRBV6-5 and TRBJ2-7; D is unclear. The CDR3 is 13 residues long. The germline gives CDR1 MNHEY, CDR2 SVGAGI. The V end was cut by 2 bases, the J end by 7 bases, with 12 bases between. The CDR3 DNA reads as TGTGCCAGCAGTTACCTTACCGCTGGGGAGCAGTACTTC. It yields the protein CASSYLTAGEQYF.

The chain uses TRBV10-3 and TRBJ2-6; TRBD2 agrees at 10 bases. In germline, CDR1 is ENHRY, CDR2 SYGVKD. The junction had 12 bases not matched to a gene; V was cut back by 7 bases and J by 0 bases. The CDR3 sequence is 19 residues long. CDR3 loop: CAITEVLAGVTSGANVLTF. The DNA for the CDR3 is TGTGCCATCACCGAGGTCCTAGCGGGGGTCACCTCTGGGGCCAACGTCCTGACTTTC.

This clonotype has at least ten counts. A junction boundary mismatches the germline segment, possibly from a read error. The CDR3 protein is CSVERGTGTHF. The CDR3 nucleotides read TGCAGCGTTGAACGGGGAACCGGGACTCATTTT. The V gene is TRBV29-1, the J gene TRBJ2-3; weak D call: TRBD2 (6 bases). In germline, CDR1 is SQVTM, CDR2 ANQGSEA. This CDR3 spans 11 amino acids.

This clonotype was counted at least ten times. This chain connects TRBV29-1 to TRBJ2-1, with D hard to call. V was trimmed by 6 bases and J by 0 bases, leaving 3 bases between them. In germline, CDR1 is SQVTM, CDR2 ANQGSEA. The CDR3 has 11 amino acids. The CDR3 sequence is CSVSSYNEQFF. In DNA, the CDR3 is TGCAGCGTGAGCTCCTACAATGAGCAGTTCTTC.

This clonotype has a handful of counts. The chain combines TRBV20-1 with TRBJ1-1; no firm D call. Germline lookup yields CDR1 DFQATT and CDR2 SNEGSKA (reference sequence). The CDR3 consists of 14 residues. The V and J ends lost 6 bases and 1 base respectively, with 15 bases between them. This CDR3 is CSANTGRRNTEAFF. The CDR3 region has the DNA TGCAGTGCCAATACCGGGAGACGGAACACTGAAGCTTTCTTT.